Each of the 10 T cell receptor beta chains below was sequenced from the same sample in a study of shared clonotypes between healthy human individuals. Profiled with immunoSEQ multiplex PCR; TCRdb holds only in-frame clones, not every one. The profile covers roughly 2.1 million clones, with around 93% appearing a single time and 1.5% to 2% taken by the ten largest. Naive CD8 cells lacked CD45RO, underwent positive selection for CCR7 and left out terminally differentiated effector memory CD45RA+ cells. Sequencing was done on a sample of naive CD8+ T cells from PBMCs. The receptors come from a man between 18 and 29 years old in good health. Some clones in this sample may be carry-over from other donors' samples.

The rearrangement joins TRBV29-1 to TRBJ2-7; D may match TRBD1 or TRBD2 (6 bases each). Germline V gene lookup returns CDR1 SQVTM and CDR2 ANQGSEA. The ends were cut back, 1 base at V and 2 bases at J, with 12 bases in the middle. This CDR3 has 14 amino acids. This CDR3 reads CSVEGGTNTYEQYF. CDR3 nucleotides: TGCAGCGTTGAAGGCGGGACAAACACCTACGAGCAGTACTTC.

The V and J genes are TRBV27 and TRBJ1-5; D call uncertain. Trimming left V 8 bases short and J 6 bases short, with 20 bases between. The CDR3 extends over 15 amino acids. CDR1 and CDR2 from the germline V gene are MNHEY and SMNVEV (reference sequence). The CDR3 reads CASGPRAGLGQPQHF. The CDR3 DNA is TGTGCCAGCGGACCTCGCGCGGGGTTGGGTCAGCCCCAGCATTTT.

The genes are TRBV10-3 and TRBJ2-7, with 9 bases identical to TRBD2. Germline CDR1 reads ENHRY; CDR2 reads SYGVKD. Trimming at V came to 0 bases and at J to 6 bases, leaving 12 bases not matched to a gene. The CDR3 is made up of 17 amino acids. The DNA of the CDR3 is TGTGCCATCAGTGAGTCGACTCGCGGGAGGGCCTTGGGCGAGCAGTACTTC. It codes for CAISESTRGRALGEQYF.

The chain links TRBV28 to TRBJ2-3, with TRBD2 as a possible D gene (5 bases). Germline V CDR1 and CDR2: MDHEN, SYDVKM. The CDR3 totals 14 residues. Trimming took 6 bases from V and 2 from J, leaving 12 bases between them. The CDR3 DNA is TGTGCCAGCAGACTGGACTGGGACACAGATACGCAGTATTTT. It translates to CASRLDWDTDTQYF. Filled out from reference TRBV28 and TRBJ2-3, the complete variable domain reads DVKVTQSSRYLVKRTGEKVFLECVQDMDHENMFWYRQDPGLGLRLIYFSYDVKMKEKGDIPEGYSVSREKKERFSLILESASTNQTSMYLCASRLDWDTDTQYFGPGTRLTVL.

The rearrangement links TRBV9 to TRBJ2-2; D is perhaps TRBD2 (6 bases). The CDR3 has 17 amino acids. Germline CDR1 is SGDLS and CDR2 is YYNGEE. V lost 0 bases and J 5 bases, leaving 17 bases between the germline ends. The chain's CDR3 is CASSVARLLAGTGELFF. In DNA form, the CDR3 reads TGTGCCAGCAGCGTAGCCCGATTACTAGCTGGGACCGGGGAGCTGTTTTTT.

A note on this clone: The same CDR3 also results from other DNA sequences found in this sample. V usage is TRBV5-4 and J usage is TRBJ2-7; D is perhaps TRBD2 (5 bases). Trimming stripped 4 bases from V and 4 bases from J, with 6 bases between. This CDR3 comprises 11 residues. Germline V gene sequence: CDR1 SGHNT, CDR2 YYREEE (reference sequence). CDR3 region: CASSDYYEQYF. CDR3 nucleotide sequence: TGTGCCAGCAGCGACTATTACGAGCAGTACTTC.

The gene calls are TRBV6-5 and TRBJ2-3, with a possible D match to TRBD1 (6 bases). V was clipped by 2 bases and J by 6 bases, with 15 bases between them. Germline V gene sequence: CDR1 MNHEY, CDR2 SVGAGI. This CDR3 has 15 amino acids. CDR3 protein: CASSYEQGSRDTQYF. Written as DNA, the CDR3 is TGTGCCAGCAGTTACGAACAGGGTAGCAGGGATACGCAGTATTTT.

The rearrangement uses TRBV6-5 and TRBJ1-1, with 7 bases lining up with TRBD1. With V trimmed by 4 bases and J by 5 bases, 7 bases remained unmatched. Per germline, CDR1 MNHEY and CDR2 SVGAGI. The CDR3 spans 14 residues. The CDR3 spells CASSFSRGGTEAFF. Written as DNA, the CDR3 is TGTGCCAGCAGTTTTTCCAGGGGGGGGACTGAAGCTTTCTTT.

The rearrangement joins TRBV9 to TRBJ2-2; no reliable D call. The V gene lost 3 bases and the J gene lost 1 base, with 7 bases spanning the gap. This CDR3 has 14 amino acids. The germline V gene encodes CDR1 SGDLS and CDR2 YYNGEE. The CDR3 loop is CASSAKGNTGELFF. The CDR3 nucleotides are TGTGCCAGCAGCGCCAAGGGGAACACCGGGGAGCTGTTTTTT.

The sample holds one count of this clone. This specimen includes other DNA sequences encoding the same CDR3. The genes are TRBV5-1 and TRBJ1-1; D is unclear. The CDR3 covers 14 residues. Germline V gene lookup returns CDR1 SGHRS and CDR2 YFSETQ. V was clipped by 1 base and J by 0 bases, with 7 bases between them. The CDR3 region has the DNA TGCGCCAGCAGCTTGTCGGGCTTGAACACTGAAGCTTTCTTT. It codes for CASSLSGLNTEAFF. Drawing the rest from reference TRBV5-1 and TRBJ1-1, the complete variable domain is KAGVTQTPRYLIKTRGQQVTLSCSPISGHRSVSWYQQTPGQGLQFLFEYFSETQRNKGNFPGRFSGRQFSNSRSEMNVSTLELGDSALYLCASSLSGLNTEAFFGQGTRLTVV.